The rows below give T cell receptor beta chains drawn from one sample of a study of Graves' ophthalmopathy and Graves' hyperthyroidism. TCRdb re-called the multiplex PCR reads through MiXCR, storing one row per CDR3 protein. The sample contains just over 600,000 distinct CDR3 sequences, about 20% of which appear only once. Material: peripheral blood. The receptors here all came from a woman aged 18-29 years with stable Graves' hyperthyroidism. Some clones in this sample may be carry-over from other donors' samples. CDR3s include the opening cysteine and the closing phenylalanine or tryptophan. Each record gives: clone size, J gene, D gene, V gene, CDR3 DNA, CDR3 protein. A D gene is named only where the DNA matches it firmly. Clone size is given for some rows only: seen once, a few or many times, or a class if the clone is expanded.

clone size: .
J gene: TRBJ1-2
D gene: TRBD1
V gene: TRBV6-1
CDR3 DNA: TGTGCCAGCAGAGTGGGACAGGAGAACTATGGCTACACCTTC
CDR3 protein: CASRVGQENYGYTF

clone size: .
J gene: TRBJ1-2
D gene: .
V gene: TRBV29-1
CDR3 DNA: TGCAGCACCGGGACACCGGGAGGGTATGGCTACACCTTC
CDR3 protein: CSTGTPGGYGYTF

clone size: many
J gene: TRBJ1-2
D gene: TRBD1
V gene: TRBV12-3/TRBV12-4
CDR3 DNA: TGTGCCAGCAGCACGGACAGGGTAGAGACCTTC
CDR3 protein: CASSTDRVETF

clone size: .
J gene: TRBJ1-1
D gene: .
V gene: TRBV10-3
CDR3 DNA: TGTGCCACCCACAGGGAGGTGAACACTGAAGCTTTCTTT
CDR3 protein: CATHREVNTEAFF

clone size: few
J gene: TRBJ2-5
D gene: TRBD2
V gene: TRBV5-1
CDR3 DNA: TGCGCCAGCAGCCGCCGCGGGGGGCTTGGAGAGACCCAGTACTTC
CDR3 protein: CASSRRGGLGETQYF

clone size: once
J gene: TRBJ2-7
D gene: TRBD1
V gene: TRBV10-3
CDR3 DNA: TGTGCCATCACTGACGGGACAGGCTCGCCATCCGAGCAGTACTTC
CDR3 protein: CAITDGTGSPSEQYF

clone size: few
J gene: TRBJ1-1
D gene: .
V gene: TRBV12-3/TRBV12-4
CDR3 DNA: TGTGCCAGCACCCCAACAGGGTACACTGAAGCTTTCTTT
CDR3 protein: CASTPTGYTEAFF

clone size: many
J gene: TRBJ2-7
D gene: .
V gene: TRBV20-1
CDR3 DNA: TGCAGTGCTAGTGCATATTACGAGCAGTACTTC
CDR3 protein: CSASAYYEQYF

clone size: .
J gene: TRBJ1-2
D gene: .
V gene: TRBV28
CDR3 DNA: TGTGCCAGCAGTTTTGGGTTGGGGGCGCGGGGCTACACCTTC
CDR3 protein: CASSFGLGARGYTF

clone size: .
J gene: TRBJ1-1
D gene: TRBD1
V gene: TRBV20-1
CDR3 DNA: TGCAGTGCTAGTGCGGGACAGGACACTGAAGCTTTCTTT
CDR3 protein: CSASAGQDTEAFF